This T cell receptor beta chain was identified during a study of glioma-infiltrating T cells. TCR alpha and beta CDR3 regions were amplified from RNA using iRepertoire nested multiplex PCR. For one-step reverse transcription and amplification, about 90-400 ng of tissue mRNA or PBMC total RNA was used. Using its own MiXCR run on the multiplex PCR reads, TCRdb lists one record per CDR3 protein. The table lists approximately 120,000 distinct CDR3 sequences, 25% to 30% of them singletons. Study results and limitations: Tissue-blood divergence was below expectation in non-neoplastic patients, above in gliomas. Very few CDR3 sequences were shared between tissue and blood.

Germline V gives CDR1 SGHAT, CDR2 FQNNGV. The V end was cut by 3 bases, the J end by 2 bases, with 8 bases between. CDR3 length: 13 amino acids. As concerns this clonotype: Its antigen remains unidentified.

V usage is TRBV11-2 and J usage is TRBJ2-7, with D unclear. This TCR was sampled from a human donor with low-grade glioma or glioblastoma, undergoing nonglioma brain surgery, or in good health (not recorded which). Material for sequencing was glioma tissue, nonneoplastic brain tissue, or PBMCs (not recorded which). The CDR3 bases are TGTGCCAGCAGCTTTGGCGGTACCTACGAGCAGTACTTC. Encoded protein: CASSFGGTYEQYF.